Listed below are T cell receptor beta chains from one sample, sequenced in a study of T cells after posttransplantation cyclophosphamide. Libraries were prepared by immunoSEQ multiplex PCR; TCRdb keeps only in-frame clonotypes and omits some of them. The data contain about 53,000 clones, about 86% of them singletons. The sample comprised PBMCs. The receptor set was obtained from a young man with a blood cancer, CMV-positive, and with a related stem cell donor. Both conserved end residues are part of each CDR3. The D gene is left open where the match is weak. Clone size is given for some rows only: seen once, a few or many times, or a class if the clone is expanded.

DNA	CDR3	D	J	size	V	length
TGTGCCTGGAGTTCAGCGGGAGTAATAGAGACCCAGTACTTC	CAWSSAGVIETQYF	TRBD2	TRBJ2-5	.	TRBV30	14
TGTGCCAGCATCATTTGGTGGGAAGGGGAAAACATTCAGTACTTC	CASIIWWEGENIQYF	.	TRBJ2-4	.	TRBV5-8	15
TGTGCCAGCAGCCTGCTAGCGGGGGCGAATGAGCAGTTCTTC	CASSLLAGANEQFF	TRBD2	TRBJ2-1	.	TRBV7-9	14
TGTGGAGGGGAGAGGGGGCTAGGCGAGCAGTACTTC	CGGERGLGEQYF	TRBD1	TRBJ2-7	.	TRBV30	12
TGCGCCAGCAGCTTATGGGAACGGGAGGGCCGTAATACGCAGTATTTT	CASSLWEREGRNTQYF	TRBD2	TRBJ2-3	.	TRBV5-1	16
TGTGCCAGCAGCGTAGCTACTGATGGAGGAATCCACGAGCAGTACTTC	CASSVATDGGIHEQYF	.	TRBJ2-7	.	TRBV9	16
TGTGCCAGCCGAGGGAGTACCGGGGAGCTGTTTTTT	CASRGSTGELFF	.	TRBJ2-2	.	TRBV4-2	12
TGCAGCGTTTTGACAGGGGGGATCTCTGGAAACACCATATATTTT	CSVLTGGISGNTIYF	TRBD1	TRBJ1-3	once	TRBV29-1	15
TGCGCCAGCAGCGCTGGGACTAGCGGGAGTTCAGAGACCCAGTACTTC	CASSAGTSGSSETQYF	TRBD2	TRBJ2-5	.	TRBV5-1	16
TGTGCCAGCAGCCCCTCAGGGGGGCACAATGAGCAGTTCTTC	CASSPSGGHNEQFF	.	TRBJ2-1	.	TRBV14	14
TGTGCCAGCAGCTTACAGCGGGGGGGTTACTCCTACGAGCAGTACTTC	CASSLQRGGYSYEQYF	TRBD2	TRBJ2-7	.	TRBV11-3	16
TGTGCCAGCAGCTGGGCAGGGCGCAATGAGCAGTTCTTC	CASSWAGRNEQFF	.	TRBJ2-1	.	TRBV5-4	13
TGCGCCAGCAGCCAAGAAGGGACAGGGTACTCACCCCTCCACTTT	CASSQEGTGYSPLHF	TRBD1	TRBJ1-6	.	TRBV4-3	15
TGCAGCGTTGAAAACCAGGGGATTGCTGAAGCTTTCTTT	CSVENQGIAEAFF	.	TRBJ1-1	once	TRBV29-1	13
TGCGCCAGCAGCCAAGCCCTTGACACTGAAGCTTTCTTT	CASSQALDTEAFF	.	TRBJ1-1	.	TRBV4-3	13
TGTGCCAGCAGCGTAGTAGAGGGGGAAGGAAACACCATATATTTT	CASSVVEGEGNTIYF	.	TRBJ1-3	.	TRBV9	15
TGTGCCAGCCGCGAGCGGGTTAGCGTCACAGATACGCAGTATTTT	CASRERVSVTDTQYF	.	TRBJ2-3	.	TRBV6-4	15
TGCGCCAGCAGCCAAGAGCAGGGGACAGGGGGCCACGAGCAGTACTTC	CASSQEQGTGGHEQYF	TRBD1	TRBJ2-7	.	TRBV4-3	16
TGTGCCAGCACACCAGGGGCTAGCACAGATACGCAGTATTTT	CASTPGASTDTQYF	.	TRBJ2-3	.	TRBV27	14
TGTGCCAGCAGTTACCTCCCTTGGACAGGGAACACCGGGGAGCTGTTTTTT	CASSYLPWTGNTGELFF	TRBD1	TRBJ2-2	.	TRBV27	17
TGTGCCATCAGTGAGGGCGGGTCCTCCTACGAGCAGTACTTC	CAISEGGSSYEQYF	.	TRBJ2-7	.	TRBV10-3	14
TGTGCCAGCTCACGGGACAGGGGGAGTGCCTACGAGCAGTACTTC	CASSRDRGSAYEQYF	TRBD1	TRBJ2-7	.	TRBV18	15
TGTGCCACAACTCTACTAGGGTCCTACGAGCAGTACTTC	CATTLLGSYEQYF	.	TRBJ2-7	.	TRBV6-5	13
TGTGCCAGCCGACTACAGGGGGCCGGGGAGCTGTTTTTT	CASRLQGAGELFF	TRBD1	TRBJ2-2	.	TRBV27	13
TGTGCCAGCTCCGGCGAGGCCTACGAGCAGTACTTC	CASSGEAYEQYF	.	TRBJ2-7	.	TRBV18	12
TGCGCCAGCAGCCAGGAGACAGGGGGCGGGTGGACTGAAGCTTTCTTT	CASSQETGGGWTEAFF	TRBD1	TRBJ1-1	.	TRBV4-3	16
TGTGCCAGTAGCCCCCCTTCGGGACTGATGAACACTGAAGCTTTCTTT	CASSPPSGLMNTEAFF	.	TRBJ1-1	.	TRBV19	16
TGTGCCAGTAGTATATCTAGCGGGACTAGCACAGATACGCAGTATTTT	CASSISSGTSTDTQYF	TRBD2	TRBJ2-3	.	TRBV19	16
TGTGCCAGCAGCTGGTTAGCGGGGAGCTCCTACAATGAGCAGTTCTTC	CASSWLAGSSYNEQFF	TRBD2	TRBJ2-1	.	TRBV5-4	16
TGTGCCAGCAGCGTAGCAGGGACAGGGTACTACGAGCAGTACTTC	CASSVAGTGYYEQYF	TRBD1	TRBJ2-7	.	TRBV9	15
TGTGCCAGCAGCGTAGACCGGGAGGGCTTGTTCGAGCAGTACTTC	CASSVDREGLFEQYF	TRBD2	TRBJ2-7	.	TRBV9	15
TGTGCCAGCAGTTTTGGTGGGGGGAATGAGCAGTTCTTC	CASSFGGGNEQFF	.	TRBJ2-1	.	TRBV7-9	13
TGTGCCAGCAGCTGGGTGGGACAGATCGACGAGCAGTACTTC	CASSWVGQIDEQYF	TRBD1	TRBJ2-7	.	TRBV11-3	14
TGTGCCAGCTCACCACCGGGCTCTAGCGGGAAGAAAAACATTCAGTACTTC	CASSPPGSSGKKNIQYF	TRBD2	TRBJ2-4	.	TRBV18	17
TGTGCCAGCAGTAAAGGGACAGGGGCGAGAGGGCCCGAGCAGTACTTC	CASSKGTGARGPEQYF	TRBD1	TRBJ2-7	few	TRBV27	16
TGTGCCAGCAGCCAAGAGCGGACAGTGTACAATGAGCAGTTCTTC	CASSQERTVYNEQFF	.	TRBJ2-1	few	TRBV4-2	15
TGTGCCAGCCTACTGGCGGGAGGGCCAAGGGATACGCAGTATTTT	CASLLAGGPRDTQYF	TRBD2	TRBJ2-3	.	TRBV18	15
TGTGCCAGCAGCTTCGGGACAGGGAACGAGCAGTACTTC	CASSFGTGNEQYF	TRBD1	TRBJ2-7	.	TRBV11-2	13
TGTGCCAGCAGAAGGACAGGCTCTGGAAACACCATATATTTT	CASRRTGSGNTIYF	TRBD1	TRBJ1-3	few	TRBV27	14
TGTGCCAGCAGCTCCACAATGTCGACAGGGGGCTACGAGCAGTACTTC	CASSSTMSTGGYEQYF	TRBD1	TRBJ2-7	.	TRBV11-3	16
TGTGCCAGCAGCTTGTCGTCGGGGGGGGGCAGAGTGAACATTCAGTACTTC	CASSLSSGGGRVNIQYF	TRBD2	TRBJ2-4	once	TRBV5-4	17
TGTGCCATCTCAGGAGTTCAGGGCACTGAAGCTTTCTTT	CAISGVQGTEAFF	.	TRBJ1-1	.	TRBV10-3	13
TGTGCCAGCAGCGTAGGGCGGGAGTGGAACGTCGGCACAGATACGCAGTATTTT	CASSVGREWNVGTDTQYF	TRBD2	TRBJ2-3	.	TRBV9	18
TGTGCCACCCTAAGACGAGGTCAGGGGGCCAATCAGCCCCAGCATTTT	CATLRRGQGANQPQHF	TRBD1	TRBJ1-5	.	TRBV28	16
TGTGCCAGCAGGCCAGCGGGGGGGAACTACGAGCAGTACTTC	CASRPAGGNYEQYF	TRBD2	TRBJ2-7	few	TRBV7-2	14
TGTGCCAGCAGCTCTGGTGGGCAGACCCCCGCCTACGAGCAGTACTTC	CASSSGGQTPAYEQYF	.	TRBJ2-7	.	TRBV11-3	16
TGCGCCAGCAGCTCACCTGGACTGCGTAGAAGCTACGAGCAGTACTTC	CASSSPGLRRSYEQYF	.	TRBJ2-7	.	TRBV5-1	16
TGTGCCAGCAGCTTAGGAGGGGCGGGAGCCTACAATGGGCAGTTCTTC	CASSLGGAGAYNGQFF	TRBD2	TRBJ2-1	.	TRBV7-6	16
TGCGCCAGCAGCCAAGGACAGGGAAACTCTGGAAACACCATATATTTT	CASSQGQGNSGNTIYF	TRBD1	TRBJ1-3	few	TRBV4-1	16
TGCGCCAGCAGCTTGGCTGCCGGGGAAGCCAAAAACATTCAGTACTTC	CASSLAAGEAKNIQYF	.	TRBJ2-4	.	TRBV5-1	16
TGTGCCACCAGCAGACCGACTAGCGGGAGATTACCTGGGGAGCTGTTTTTT	CATSRPTSGRLPGELFF	TRBD2	TRBJ2-2	.	TRBV15	17
TGTGCCAGTAAACAGGGGGCCTTCTATAGCAATCAGCCCCAGCATTTT	CASKQGAFYSNQPQHF	TRBD1	TRBJ1-5	.	TRBV19	16
TGTGCCAGCAGCCGTATTACAGGCTCTGGAAACACCATATATTTT	CASSRITGSGNTIYF	.	TRBJ1-3	.	TRBV7-2	15